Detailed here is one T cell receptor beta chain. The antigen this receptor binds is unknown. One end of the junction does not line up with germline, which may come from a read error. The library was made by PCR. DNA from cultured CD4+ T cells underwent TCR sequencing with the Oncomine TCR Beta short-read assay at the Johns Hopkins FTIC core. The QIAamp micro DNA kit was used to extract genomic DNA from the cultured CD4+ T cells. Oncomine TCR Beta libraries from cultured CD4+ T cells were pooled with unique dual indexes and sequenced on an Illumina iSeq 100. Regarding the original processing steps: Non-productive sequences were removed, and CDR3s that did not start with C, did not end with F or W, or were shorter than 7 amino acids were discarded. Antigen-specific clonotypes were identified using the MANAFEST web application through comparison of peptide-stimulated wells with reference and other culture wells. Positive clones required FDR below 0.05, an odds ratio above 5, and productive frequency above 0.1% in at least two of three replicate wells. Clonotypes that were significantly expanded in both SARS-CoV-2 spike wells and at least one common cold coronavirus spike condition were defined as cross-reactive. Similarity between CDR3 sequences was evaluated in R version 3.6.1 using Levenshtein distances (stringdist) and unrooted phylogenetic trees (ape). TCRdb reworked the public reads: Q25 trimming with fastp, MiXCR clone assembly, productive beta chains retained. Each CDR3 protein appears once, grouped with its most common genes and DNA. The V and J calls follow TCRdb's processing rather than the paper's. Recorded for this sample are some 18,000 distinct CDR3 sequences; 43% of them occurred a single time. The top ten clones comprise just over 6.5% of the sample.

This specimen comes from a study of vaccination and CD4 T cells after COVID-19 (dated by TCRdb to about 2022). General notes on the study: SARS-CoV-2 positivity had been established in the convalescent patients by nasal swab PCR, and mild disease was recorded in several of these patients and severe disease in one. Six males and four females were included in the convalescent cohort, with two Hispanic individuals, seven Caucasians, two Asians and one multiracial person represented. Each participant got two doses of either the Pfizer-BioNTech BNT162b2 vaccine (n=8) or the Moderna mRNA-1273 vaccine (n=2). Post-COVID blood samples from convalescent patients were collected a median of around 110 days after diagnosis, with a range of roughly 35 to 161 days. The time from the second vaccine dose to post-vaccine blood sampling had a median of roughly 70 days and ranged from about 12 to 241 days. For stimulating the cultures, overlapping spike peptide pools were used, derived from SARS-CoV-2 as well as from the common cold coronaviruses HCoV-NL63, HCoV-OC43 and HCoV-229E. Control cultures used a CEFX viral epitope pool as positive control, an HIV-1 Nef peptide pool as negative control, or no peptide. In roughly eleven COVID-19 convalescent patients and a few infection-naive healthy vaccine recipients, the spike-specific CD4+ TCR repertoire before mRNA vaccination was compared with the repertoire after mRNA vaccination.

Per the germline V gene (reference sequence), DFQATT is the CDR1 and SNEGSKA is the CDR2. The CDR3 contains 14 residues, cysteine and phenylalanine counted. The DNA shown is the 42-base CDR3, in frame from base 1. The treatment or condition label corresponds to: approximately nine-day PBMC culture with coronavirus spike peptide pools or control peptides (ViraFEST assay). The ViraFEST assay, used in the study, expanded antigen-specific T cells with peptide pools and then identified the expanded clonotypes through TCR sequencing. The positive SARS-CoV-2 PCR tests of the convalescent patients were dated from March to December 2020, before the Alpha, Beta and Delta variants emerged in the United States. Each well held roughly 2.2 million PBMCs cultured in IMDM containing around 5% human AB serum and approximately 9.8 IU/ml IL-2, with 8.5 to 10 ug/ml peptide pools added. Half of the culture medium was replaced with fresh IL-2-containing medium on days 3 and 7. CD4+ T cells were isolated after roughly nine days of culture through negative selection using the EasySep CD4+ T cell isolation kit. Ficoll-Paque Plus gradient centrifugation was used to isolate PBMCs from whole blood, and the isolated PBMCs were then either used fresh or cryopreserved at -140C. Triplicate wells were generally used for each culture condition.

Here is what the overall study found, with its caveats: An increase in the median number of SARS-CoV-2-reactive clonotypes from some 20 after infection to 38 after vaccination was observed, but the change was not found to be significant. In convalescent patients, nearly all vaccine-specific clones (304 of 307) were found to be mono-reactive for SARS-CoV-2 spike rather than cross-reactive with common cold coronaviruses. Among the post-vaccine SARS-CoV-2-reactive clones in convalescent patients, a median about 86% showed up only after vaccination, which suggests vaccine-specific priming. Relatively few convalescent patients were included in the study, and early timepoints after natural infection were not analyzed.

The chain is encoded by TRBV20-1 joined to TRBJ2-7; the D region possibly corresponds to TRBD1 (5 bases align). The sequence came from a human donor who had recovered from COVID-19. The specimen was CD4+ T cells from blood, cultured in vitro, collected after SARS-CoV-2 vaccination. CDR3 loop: CSARTPTDSDEQYF. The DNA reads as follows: TGCAGTGCTAGAACCCCGACAGACTCCGACGAGCAGTACTTC.